Shown below are 9 T cell receptor beta chains from a single sample sequenced in a study of T cell changes during pregnancy in multiple sclerosis. Method: immunoSEQ multiplex PCR; TCRdb's copy keeps in-frame clones and lacks some. The data hold 33,000 or so clones, with roughly nine tenths observed a single time. Sequences were derived from peripheral blood, sampled in the third trimester of pregnancy. The receptors stem from a female donor in good health, enrolled as a control in a pregnancy study.

This chain uses TRBV2 with TRBJ2-5; 11 bases are shared with TRBD2. Germline V CDR1 and CDR2: SNHLY, FYNNEI. The CDR3 length is 15 residues. V trimming: 8 bases; J trimming: 0 bases; junction bases outside the gene matches: 5. In DNA form, the CDR3 reads TGTGCCAGCCCAGGGACTAGCGGAAACCAAGAGACCCAGTACTTC. This sequence encodes CASPGTSGNQETQYF.

This sequence joins TRBV7-3 and TRBJ2-1; 10 bases align to TRBD2. V dropped 5 bases and J dropped 6; count of bases not matched to a gene: 7. CDR3 length: 15 amino acids. Germline V gives CDR1 SGHTA, CDR2 FQGTGA. The CDR3 nucleotides read TGTGCCAGCAGCATGAGCGGGGGGGCCATCAATGAGCAGTTCTTC. Amino acid sequence: CASSMSGGAINEQFF.

This chain joins TRBV5-1 and TRBJ2-7, with D possibly being TRBD2 (7 bases). Germline V lookup: CDR1 SGHRS, CDR2 YFSETQ. V lost 0 bases, J lost 7 bases, and 32 bases lay in between. The CDR3 is 20 amino acids. DNA of the CDR3: TGCGCCAGCAGCTTGGGCTCTGCCGTTCCCCTCGGGGGGCGTGTGGGGGAGCAGTACTTC. Translation gives CASSLGSAVPLGGRVGEQYF.

The chain is built from TRBV25-1 and TRBJ2-3; D uncertain. The CDR3 has 15 amino acids. The germline V and J ends were trimmed by 4 bases and 2 bases, with 13 bases remaining between them. From germline, CDR1 is MGHDK and CDR2 SYGVNS. Here the CDR3 DNA reads TGTGCCAGCAGTGTGGGCCAGAGCTACACAGATACGCAGTATTTT. It translates to CASSVGQSYTDTQYF. Together with reference TRBV25-1 and TRBJ2-3, the CDR3 gives the full variable domain: EADIYQTPRYLVIGTGKKITLECSQTMGHDKMYWYQQDPGMELHLIHYSYGVNSTEKGDLSSESTVSRIRTEHFPLTLESARPSHTSQYLCASSVGQSYTDTQYFGPGTRLTVL.

V gene TRBV5-4 combines with J gene TRBJ1-6, with D perhaps matching TRBD1 (6 bases). The CDR3 loop spans 15 amino acids. The germline CDR1 and CDR2 sequences are SGHNT and YYREEE (reference sequence). V was cut by 0 bases and J by 6 bases, with 10 bases left in between. CDR3 protein: CASSLVGGPNSPLHF. CDR3 sequence (DNA): TGTGCCAGCAGCTTGGTCGGGGGGCCTAATTCACCCCTCCACTTT.

For the CDR3, the DNA is TGTGCCTGGAGGCTAGCGGGAGGGCCCTACGAGCAGTACTTC. Translation gives CAWRLAGGPYEQYF. J is TRBJ2-7 and V is TRBV30; 12 positions match TRBD2. The junction had 2 bases not matched to a gene; V was cut back by 3 bases and J by 2 bases. CDR1 and CDR2 (germline): GTSNPN, SVGIG (reference sequence). This CDR3 is built from 14 residues.

J is TRBJ2-5 and V is TRBV9; the match to TRBD2 covers 8 bases. The V and J ends lost 0 bases and 5 bases, in that order; junction bases with no gene match: 6. The CDR3 runs 15 residues. Germline assignment: CDR1 SGDLS and CDR2 YYNGEE. DNA of the CDR3: TGTGCCAGCAGCGTAGAACCCAGCGGGAGCGAGACCCAGTACTTC. This sequence encodes CASSVEPSGSETQYF.

The chain combines TRBV2 with TRBJ2-1, with TRBD2 matching over 11 bases. This CDR3 is built from 16 residues. V shed 5 bases and J 3 bases; nucleotides not matched to a gene: 6. CDR1 is SNHLY and CDR2 is FYNNEI in the germline V gene. CDR3 in amino acids: CASSNMGLADYNEQFF. As DNA, the CDR3 is TGTGCCAGCAGTAATATGGGACTAGCGGACTACAATGAGCAGTTCTTC.

J is TRBJ1-6 and V is TRBV19; D is unclear. This CDR3 spans 13 amino acids. Germline lookup yields CDR1 LNHDA and CDR2 SQIVND (reference sequence). Between the trimmed V and J ends, which lost 5 bases and 8 bases, there was a span of 10 bases. The CDR3 sequence: CASSPPGDSPLHF. In DNA form, the CDR3 reads TGTGCCAGTAGTCCTCCCGGGGATTCACCCCTCCACTTT.